Detailed here is one T cell receptor (beta chain). The antigen is undetermined. V was shortened by 4 bases and J by 5 bases, with 15 bases between the two germline ends. Germline V gives CDR1 SGHDN, CDR2 FVKESK. CDR3 length equals 14 residues. The sample comes from a study of CD8+CD57+ T cells in acquired aplastic anemia. Study outcomes and limitations: The study identified roughly 31 CD8+ CDR3 sequences shared by patients and controls.

According to the study, genomic DNA was the template for TCR beta VDJ and CDR3 profiling. TCRdb re-analysed the reads in MiXCR, keeping a single row per CDR3 protein. Counted here are around 230,000 distinct CDR3 sequences, over 60% occurring once; the ten biggest clones make up less than 30%. Sequences were obtained from sorted CD4+, CD8+, or CD8+CD57+ T cells (not recorded which) from PBMCs. This TCR was recovered from a human donor in good health. V gene TRBV14 combines with J gene TRBJ2-7; TRBD1 or TRBD2 may be the D gene (7 bases each). CDR3 DNA sequence: TGTGCCAGCAGCCCCCAGGGGGGGCGGGACGAGCAGTACTTC. Its protein product is CASSPQGGRDEQYF.